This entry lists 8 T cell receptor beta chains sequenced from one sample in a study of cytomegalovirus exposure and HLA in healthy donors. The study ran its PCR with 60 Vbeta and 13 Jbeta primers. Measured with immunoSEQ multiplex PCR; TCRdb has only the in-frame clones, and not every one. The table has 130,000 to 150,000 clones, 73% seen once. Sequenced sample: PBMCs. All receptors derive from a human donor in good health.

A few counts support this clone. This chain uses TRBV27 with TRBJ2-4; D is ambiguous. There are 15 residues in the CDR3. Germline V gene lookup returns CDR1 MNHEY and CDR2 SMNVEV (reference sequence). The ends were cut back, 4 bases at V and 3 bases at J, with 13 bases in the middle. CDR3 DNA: TGTGCCAGCAGTTGGGCCCCAGGTGGCAAAAACATTCAGTACTTC. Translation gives CASSWAPGGKNIQYF.

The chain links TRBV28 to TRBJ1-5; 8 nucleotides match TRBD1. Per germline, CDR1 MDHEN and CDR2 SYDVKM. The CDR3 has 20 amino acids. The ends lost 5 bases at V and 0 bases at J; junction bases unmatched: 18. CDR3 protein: CASSPRTGCRSGNSNQPQHF. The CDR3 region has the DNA TGTGCCAGCAGTCCGAGGACAGGGTGTCGTTCAGGAAATAGCAATCAGCCCCAGCATTTT.

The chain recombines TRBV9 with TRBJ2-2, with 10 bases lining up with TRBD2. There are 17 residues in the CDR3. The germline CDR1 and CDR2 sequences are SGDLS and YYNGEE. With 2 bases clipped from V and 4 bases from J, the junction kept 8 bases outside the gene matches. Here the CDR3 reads CASSVGGAGGGTGELFF. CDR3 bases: TGTGCCAGCAGCGTCGGAGGAGCGGGGGGGGGCACCGGGGAGCTGTTTTTT.

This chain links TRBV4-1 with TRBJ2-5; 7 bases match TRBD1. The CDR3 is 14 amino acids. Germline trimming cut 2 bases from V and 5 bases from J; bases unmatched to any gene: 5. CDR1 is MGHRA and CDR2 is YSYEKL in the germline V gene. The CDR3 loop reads CASSQQGVGETQYF. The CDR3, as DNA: TGCGCCAGCAGCCAACAGGGGGTGGGGGAGACCCAGTACTTC.

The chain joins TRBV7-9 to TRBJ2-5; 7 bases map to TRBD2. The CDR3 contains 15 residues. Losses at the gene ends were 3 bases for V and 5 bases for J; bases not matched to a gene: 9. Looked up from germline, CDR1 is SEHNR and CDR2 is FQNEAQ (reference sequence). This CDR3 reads CASSFWREWGETQYF. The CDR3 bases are TGTGCCAGCAGCTTCTGGCGGGAGTGGGGGGAGACCCAGTACTTC.

The CDR3 spells CASSPGQGGYGYTF. The CDR3 DNA is TGTGCCAGCAGCCCGGGACAGGGAGGCTATGGCTACACCTTC. This rearrangement joins TRBV5-4 to TRBJ1-2; 9 nucleotides agree with TRBD1. V shed 4 bases, J shed 4 bases, and the junction held 5 bases outside the gene matches. Germline-derived CDR1 and CDR2 are SGHNT and YYREEE (reference sequence). The length of the CDR3 is 14 residues.

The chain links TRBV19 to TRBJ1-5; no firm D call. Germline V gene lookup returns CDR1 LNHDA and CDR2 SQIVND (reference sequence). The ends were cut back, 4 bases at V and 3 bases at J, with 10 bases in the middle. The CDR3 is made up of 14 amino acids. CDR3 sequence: CASSSREYNQPQHF. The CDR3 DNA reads TGTGCCAGTAGTAGCCGGGAGTACAATCAGCCCCAGCATTTT. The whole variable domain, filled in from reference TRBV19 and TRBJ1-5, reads DGGITQSPKYLFRKEGQNVTLSCEQNLNHDAMYWYRQDPGQGLRLIYYSQIVNDFQKGDIAEGYSVSREKKESFPLTVTSAQKNPTAFYLCASSSREYNQPQHFGDGTRLSIL.

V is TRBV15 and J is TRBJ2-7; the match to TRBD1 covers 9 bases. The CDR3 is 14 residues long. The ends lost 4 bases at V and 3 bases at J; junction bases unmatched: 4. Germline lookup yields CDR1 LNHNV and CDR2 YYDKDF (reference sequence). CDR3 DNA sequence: TGTGCCACCAGCACTGGGGACAGGGTCTACGAGCAGTACTTC. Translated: CATSTGDRVYEQYF.